Sequencing of this TCR beta chain was carried out in a study of blood T cells in healthy people across ages (dated by TCRdb to 2013 to 2016). Broadly, across the study: Template switching captured roughly one uniquely barcoded TCR beta cDNA molecule per two T cells in model experiments. To track age-related changes in TCR beta repertoire diversity, the study relied on deep sequencing normalized with unique cDNA molecular identifiers. Donors were grouped into four age groups: young (average 16 years), middle-aged (roughly 37), aged (62) and long-lived (approximately 81). Donors of different ages were randomly distributed across sequencing lanes to avoid experimental bias. Using the same blood draw, the study looked at two additional independent replicas of 1 million unique cDNA reads for two donors, one aged 18 to 30 and the other aged 80 or older.

Overall study results and their limits: Observed TCR beta diversity per million T cells fell roughly linearly with age, and a significant reduction was already apparent by age around 40. A strong correlation was found between observed TCR beta diversity and the percentage of naive T cells measured by flow cytometry. Conclusive comparison of naive and antigen-experienced compartments was prevented by the profiling of bulk unsorted PBMCs. Estimates of total diversity based on one million sequenced T cells were considered lower bounds and underestimates. Compared with the aged group, the long-lived group had more naive CD4+ T cells, fewer expanded clones and increased TCR diversity, a pattern suggesting age selection. Because the CMV infection status of the donors was unknown, age-related changes in expanded clonotypes may potentially have been confounded.

A few counts support this clonotype. The antigen it recognizes is unknown. Per-base quality was not reported, and no clone a single base away is much larger than it. The CDR3 spans 16 residues, from the cysteine through the phenylalanine. Only the CDR3 DNA is retained, 48 bases long and in frame from the first base. According to the germline V gene, CDR1 reads MDHEN and CDR2 reads SYDVKM. Library construction relied on 5' RACE. Sequencing took place on an Illumina HiSeq 2500. A second PCR of about 6 to 12 cycles was run with a J-beta primer mix and a sample-barcoded 5' primer. A template-switch 5' adaptor carrying 12 random nucleotides introduced a unique molecular identifier onto each TCR beta cDNA molecule. Each sample yielded at least 2.5 million CDR3-containing paired-end reads. The Mint cDNA synthesis kit, primed by a TRBC-specific oligonucleotide, was used to synthesize first-strand cDNA from all RNA. Following uracil-DNA glycosylase treatment, a first 18-cycle PCR with universal primers M1SS and BC2_uni_R was performed on all cDNA. As for the original processing: Normalization of each sample was performed by random selection of 1 million high-quality reads, each carrying a distinct molecular identifier. Reads sharing molecular identifiers were discarded rather than binned into consensus sequences. MiTCR, run with a Q25 quality threshold and the strictest error-elimination algorithm, handled CDR3 identification, clonotype clustering and error correction. A nonparametric unseen species model using Euler transformation provided a lower-bound estimate of total TCR beta diversity. TCRdb reprocessed the public reads (quality trimming at Q25 with fastp, clone calling with MiXCR) and kept in-frame beta chains. Every distinct CDR3 protein forms one entry, paired with its most common genes and DNA. TCRdb assigned the V and J calls; the authors' analysis was not used. Present in this sample are 1.5 million to 1.9 million distinct CDR3 sequences, approximately 43% of which were seen just once. The ten biggest clones cover around 4% of the sample.

Systemically healthy Caucasian individuals from Russia, 39 in total and aged roughly 6 to 100 years, were included as donors. Each donor gave approximately 9.3 milliliters of peripheral blood, collected into EDTA-treated Vacutainer tubes. Ficoll-Paque density-gradient centrifugation was used to isolate PBMCs, with at least 7 million per sample. Total RNA was extracted from PBMCs with Trizol reagent, with at least 5.5 micrograms obtained per sample. The percentages of naive CD45RAhigh/CD27high T cells were determined by flow cytometry on a PBMC aliquot from every donor. Sequences were obtained from blood. The chain is made from TRBV28 and TRBJ2-1; 5 matching bases give a weak D call of TRBD1. The J call is doubtful: the DNA matches TRBJ2-7 better. This clonotype was obtained from a woman aged 18 to 35 in good health. CDR3 sequence: CASRSLEQETYNEQYF. The nucleotide sequence is given as TGTGCCAGCAGGTCTCTAGAACAGGAGACCTACAATGAGCAGTACTTC.